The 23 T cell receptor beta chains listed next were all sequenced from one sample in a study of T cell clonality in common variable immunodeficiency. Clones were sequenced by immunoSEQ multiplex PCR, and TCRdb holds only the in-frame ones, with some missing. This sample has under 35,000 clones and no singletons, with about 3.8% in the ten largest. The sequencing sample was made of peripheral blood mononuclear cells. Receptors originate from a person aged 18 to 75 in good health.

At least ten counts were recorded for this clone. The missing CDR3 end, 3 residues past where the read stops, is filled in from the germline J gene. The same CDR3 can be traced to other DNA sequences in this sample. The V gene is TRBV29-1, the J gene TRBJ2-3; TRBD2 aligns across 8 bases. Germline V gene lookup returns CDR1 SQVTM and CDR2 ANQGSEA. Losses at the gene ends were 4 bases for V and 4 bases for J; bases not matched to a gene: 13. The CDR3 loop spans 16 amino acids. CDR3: CSVGGSSGFGADTQYF. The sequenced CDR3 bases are TGCAGCGTTGGAGGGTCTAGCGGGTTTGGTGCAGATACG.

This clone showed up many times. The CDR3 protein is CAWNEGANEQFF. The part of the CDR3 DNA that was read is TGTGCCTGGAATGAGGGGGCAAATGAG. The chain links TRBV30 to TRBJ2-1; TRBD1 agrees at 7 bases. Coverage ceases 3 residues before the CDR3 finishes, and the germline J gene fills in the end. The CDR3 length is 12 residues. After removal of 4 bases from V and 7 bases from J, the junction contained 4 bases not matched to a gene. Germline loops: CDR1 GTSNPN, CDR2 SVGIG (reference sequence).

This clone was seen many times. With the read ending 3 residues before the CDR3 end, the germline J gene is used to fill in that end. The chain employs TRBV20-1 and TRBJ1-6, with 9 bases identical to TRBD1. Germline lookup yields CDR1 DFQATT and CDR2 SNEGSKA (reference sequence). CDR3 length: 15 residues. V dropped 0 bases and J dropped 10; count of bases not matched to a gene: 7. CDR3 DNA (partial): TGCAGTGCTAGAGACTGGACAGGGGAATCGTCACCC. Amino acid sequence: CSARDWTGESSP. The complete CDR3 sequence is CSARDWTGESSPLHF.

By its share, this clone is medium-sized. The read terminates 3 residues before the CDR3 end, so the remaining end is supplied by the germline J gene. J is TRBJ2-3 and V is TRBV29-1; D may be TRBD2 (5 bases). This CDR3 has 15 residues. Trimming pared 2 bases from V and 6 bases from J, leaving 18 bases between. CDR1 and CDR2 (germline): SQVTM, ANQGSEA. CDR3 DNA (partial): TGCAGCGTTGAAAGTGTCTTGGAGCGCGGGGATACG. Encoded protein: CSVESVLERGDT. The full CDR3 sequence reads CSVESVLERGDTQYF.

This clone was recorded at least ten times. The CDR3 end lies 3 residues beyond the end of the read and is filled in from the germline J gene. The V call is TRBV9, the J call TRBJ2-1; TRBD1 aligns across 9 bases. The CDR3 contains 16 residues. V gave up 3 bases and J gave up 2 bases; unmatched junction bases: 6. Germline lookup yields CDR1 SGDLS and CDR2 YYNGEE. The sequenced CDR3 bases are TGTGCCAGCAGCGACGGGACAGGGCGCGCCTACAATGAG. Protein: CASSDGTGRAYNE. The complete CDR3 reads CASSDGTGRAYNEQFF.

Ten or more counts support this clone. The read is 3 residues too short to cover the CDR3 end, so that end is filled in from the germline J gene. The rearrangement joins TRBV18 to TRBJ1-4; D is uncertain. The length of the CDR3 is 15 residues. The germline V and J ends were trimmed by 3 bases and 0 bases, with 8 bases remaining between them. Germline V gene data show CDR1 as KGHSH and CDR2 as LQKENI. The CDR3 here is CASSPMAPTNEKLFF. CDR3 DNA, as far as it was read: TGTGCCAGCTCACCGATGGCTCCAACTAATGAAAAA.

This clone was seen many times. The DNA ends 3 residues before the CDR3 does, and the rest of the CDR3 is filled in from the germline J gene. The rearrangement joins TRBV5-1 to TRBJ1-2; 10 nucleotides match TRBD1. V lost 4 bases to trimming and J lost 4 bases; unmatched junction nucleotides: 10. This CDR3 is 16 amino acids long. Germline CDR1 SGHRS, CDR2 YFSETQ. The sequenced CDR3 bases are TGCGCCAGCAGCCTCCCTGCCGGACAGGGGGTCTATGGC. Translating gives CASSLPAGQGVYG. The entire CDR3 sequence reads CASSLPAGQGVYGYTF.

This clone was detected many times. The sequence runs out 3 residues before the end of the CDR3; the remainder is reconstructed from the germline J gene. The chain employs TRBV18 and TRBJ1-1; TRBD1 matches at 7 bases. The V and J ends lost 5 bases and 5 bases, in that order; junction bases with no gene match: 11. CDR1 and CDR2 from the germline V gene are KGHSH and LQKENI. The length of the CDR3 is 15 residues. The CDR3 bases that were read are TGTGCCAGCTCATCGGTCGGGAGGGGGCAGACTGAA. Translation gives CASSSVGRGQTE. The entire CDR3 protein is CASSSVGRGQTEAFF.

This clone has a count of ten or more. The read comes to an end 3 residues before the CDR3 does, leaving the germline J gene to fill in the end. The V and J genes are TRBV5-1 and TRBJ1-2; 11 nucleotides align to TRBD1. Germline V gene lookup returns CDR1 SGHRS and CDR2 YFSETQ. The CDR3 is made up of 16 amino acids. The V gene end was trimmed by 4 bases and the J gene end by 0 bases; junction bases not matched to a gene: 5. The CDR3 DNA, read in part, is TGCGCCAGCAGCCCGGGACAGGGGGTTCCTAACTATGGC. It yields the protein CASSPGQGVPNYG. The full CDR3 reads CASSPGQGVPNYGYTF.

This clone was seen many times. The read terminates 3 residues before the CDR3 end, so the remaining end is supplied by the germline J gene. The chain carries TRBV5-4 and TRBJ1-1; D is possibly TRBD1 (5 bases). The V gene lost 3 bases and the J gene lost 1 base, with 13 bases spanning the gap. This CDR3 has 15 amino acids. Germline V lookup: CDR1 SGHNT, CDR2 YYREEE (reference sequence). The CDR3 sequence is CASSSLKGRNTEAFF. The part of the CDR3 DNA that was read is TGTGCCAGCAGCTCACTCAAGGGGAGGAACACTGAA. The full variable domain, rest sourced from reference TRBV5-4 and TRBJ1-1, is ETGVTQSPTHLIKTRGQQVTLRCSSQSGHNTVSWYQQALGQGPQFIFQYYREEENGRGNFPPRFSGLQFPNYSSELNVNALELDDSALYLCASSSLKGRNTEAFFGQGTRLTVV.

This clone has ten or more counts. CDR3: CASSLDNRVDTQYF. CDR3 DNA, as far as it was read: TGTGCCAGCAGCTTAGACAACAGGGTAGATACG. The chain combines TRBV7-2 with TRBJ2-3; TRBD1 is a possible D gene (6 bases). The CDR3 end lies 3 residues beyond the end of the read and is filled in from the germline J gene. Germline V gene lookup returns CDR1 SGHTA and CDR2 FQGNSA. V lost 1 base to trimming and J lost 5 bases, with 10 bases between them. The CDR3 has 14 residues.

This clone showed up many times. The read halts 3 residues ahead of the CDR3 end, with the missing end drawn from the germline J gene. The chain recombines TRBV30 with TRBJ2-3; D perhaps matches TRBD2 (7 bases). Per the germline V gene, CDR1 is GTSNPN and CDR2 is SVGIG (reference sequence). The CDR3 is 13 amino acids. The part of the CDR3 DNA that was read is TGTGCCTGGGATGGGGGGGCGAGAGAGACG. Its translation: CAWDGGARET. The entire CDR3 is CAWDGGARETQYF.

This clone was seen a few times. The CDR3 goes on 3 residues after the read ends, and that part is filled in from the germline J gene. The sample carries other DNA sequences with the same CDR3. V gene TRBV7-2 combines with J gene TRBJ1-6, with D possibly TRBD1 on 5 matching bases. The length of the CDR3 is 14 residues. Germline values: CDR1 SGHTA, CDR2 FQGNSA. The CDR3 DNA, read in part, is TGTGCCAGCAGCTTACCGTCTGTGGGGCCGCCC. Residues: CASSLPSVGPP. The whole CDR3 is CASSLPSVGPPLHF.

The DNA read from the CDR3 is TGTGCCAGCTCGTTCCAACTAGCGGGAGCAGATACC. Its protein product is CASSFQLAGADT. The whole CDR3 sequence reads CASSFQLAGADTYTF. The V call is TRBV18, the J call TRBJ1-2; D not certain. The read terminates 3 residues before the CDR3 end, so the remaining end is supplied by the germline J gene. CDR1 and CDR2 from the germline V gene are KGHSH and LQKENI. CDR3 length equals 15 residues. The full variable domain, completed using reference TRBV18 and TRBJ1-2, is NAGVMQNPRHLVRRRGQEARLRCSPMKGHSHVYWYRQLPEEGLKFMVYLQKENIIDESGMPKERFSAEFPKEGPSILRIQQVVRGDSAAYFCASSFQLAGADTYTFGSGTRLTVV.

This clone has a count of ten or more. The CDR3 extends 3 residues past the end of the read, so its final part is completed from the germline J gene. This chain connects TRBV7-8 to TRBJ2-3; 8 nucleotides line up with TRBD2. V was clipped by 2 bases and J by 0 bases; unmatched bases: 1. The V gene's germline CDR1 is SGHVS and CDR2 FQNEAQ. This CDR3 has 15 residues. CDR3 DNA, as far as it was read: TGTGCCAGCAGCTTACGGGGGGGTAGCACAGATACG. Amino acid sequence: CASSLRGGSTDT. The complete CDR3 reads CASSLRGGSTDTQYF.

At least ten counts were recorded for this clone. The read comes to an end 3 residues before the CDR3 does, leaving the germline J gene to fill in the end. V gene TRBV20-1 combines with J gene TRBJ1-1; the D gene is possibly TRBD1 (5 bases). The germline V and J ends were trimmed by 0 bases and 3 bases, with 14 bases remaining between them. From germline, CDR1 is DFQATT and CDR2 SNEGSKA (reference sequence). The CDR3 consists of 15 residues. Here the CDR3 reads CSARDYSPGYTEAFF. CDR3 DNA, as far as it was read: TGCAGTGCTAGAGACTACTCTCCAGGGTACACTGAA.

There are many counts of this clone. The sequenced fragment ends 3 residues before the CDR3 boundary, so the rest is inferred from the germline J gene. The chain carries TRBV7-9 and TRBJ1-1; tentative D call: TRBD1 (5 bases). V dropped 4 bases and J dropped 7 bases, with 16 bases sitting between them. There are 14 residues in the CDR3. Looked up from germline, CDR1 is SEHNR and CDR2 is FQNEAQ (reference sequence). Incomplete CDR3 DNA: TGTGCCAGCAGCTCAACAATGAGGCAGGGTGAA. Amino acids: CASSSTMRQGE. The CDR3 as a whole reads CASSSTMRQGEAFF.

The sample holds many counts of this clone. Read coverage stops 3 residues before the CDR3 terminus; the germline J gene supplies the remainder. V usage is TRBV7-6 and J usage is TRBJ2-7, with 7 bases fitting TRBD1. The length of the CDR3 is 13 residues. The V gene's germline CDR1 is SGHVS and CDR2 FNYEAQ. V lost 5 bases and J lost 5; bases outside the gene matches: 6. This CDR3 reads CASSGWDSHEQYF. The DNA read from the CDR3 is TGTGCCAGCAGCGGATGGGACAGTCACGAG.

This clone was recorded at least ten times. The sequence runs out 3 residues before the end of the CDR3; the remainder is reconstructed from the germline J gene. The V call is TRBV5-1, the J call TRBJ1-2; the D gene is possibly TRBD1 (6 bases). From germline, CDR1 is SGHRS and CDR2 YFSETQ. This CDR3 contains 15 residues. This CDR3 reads CASSFTQGGQGGYTF. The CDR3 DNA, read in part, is TGCGCCAGCAGCTTTACACAGGGAGGTCAGGGCGGC.

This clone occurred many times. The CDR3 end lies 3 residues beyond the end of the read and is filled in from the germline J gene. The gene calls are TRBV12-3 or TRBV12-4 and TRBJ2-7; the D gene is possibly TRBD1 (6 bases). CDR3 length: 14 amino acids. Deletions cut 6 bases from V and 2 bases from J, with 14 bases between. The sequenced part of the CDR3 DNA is TGTGCCAGCAGCACTCGGACAGTCCCCTACGAG. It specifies CASSTRTVPYE. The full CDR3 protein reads CASSTRTVPYEQYF.

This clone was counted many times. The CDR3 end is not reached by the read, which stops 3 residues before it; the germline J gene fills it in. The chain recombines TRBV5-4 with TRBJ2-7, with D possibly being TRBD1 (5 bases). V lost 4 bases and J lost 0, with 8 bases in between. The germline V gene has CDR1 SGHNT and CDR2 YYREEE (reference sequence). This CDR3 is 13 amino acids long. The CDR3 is CASSRGSSYEQYF. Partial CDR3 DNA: TGTGCCAGCAGCAGGGGTAGCTCCTACGAG.

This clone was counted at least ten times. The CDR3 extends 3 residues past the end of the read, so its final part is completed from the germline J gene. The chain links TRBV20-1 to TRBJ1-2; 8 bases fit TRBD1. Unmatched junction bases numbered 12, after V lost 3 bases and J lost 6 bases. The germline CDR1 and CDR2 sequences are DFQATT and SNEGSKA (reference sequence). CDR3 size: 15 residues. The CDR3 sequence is CSASAHRTGRDGYTF. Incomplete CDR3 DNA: TGCAGTGCTAGCGCCCACCGGACAGGGAGGGATGGC.

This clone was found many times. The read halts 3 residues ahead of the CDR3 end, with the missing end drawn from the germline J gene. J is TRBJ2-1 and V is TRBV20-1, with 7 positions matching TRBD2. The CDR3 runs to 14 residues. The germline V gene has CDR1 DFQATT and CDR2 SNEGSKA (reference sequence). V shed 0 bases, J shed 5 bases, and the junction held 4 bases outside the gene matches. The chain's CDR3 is CSAREASGDNEQFF. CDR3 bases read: TGCAGTGCTAGAGAGGCCAGCGGGGACAATGAG.